Below, 26 T cell receptor beta chains from the same sample are listed, as sequenced in a study of blood T cell repertoires in COVID-19. The repertoire was sequenced with immunoSEQ multiplex PCR; TCRdb's copy has only in-frame clones and lacks some. Of roughly 250,000 clones in the sample, about 88% were seen once. Sequencing input: peripheral blood. The receptors come from a woman between 40 and 50 years old who had recovered from COVID-19.

The chain carries TRBV7-9 and TRBJ1-1; a weak D match, TRBD1 (5 bases). Germline CDR1 and CDR2: SEHNR and FQNEAQ (reference sequence). With 6 bases removed from V and 4 bases from J, the gap between germline ends came to 18 bases. The CDR3 is 15 residues long. For the CDR3, the DNA is TGTGCCAGCAGAGAACCTCAGGGTTCGGGCACTGAAGCTTTCTTT. It specifies CASREPQGSGTEAFF.

V usage is TRBV18 and J usage is TRBJ1-5, with D perhaps TRBD1 (6 bases). The V end was cut by 3 bases, the J end by 3 bases, with 15 bases between. The germline V gene encodes CDR1 KGHSH and CDR2 LQKENI. The CDR3 totals 16 residues. The CDR3 DNA is TGTGCCAGCTCACCCCCCCACAGGGCACCCAATCAGCCCCAGCATTTT. As protein: CASSPPHRAPNQPQHF.

The rearrangement joins TRBV2 to TRBJ2-3, with D tentatively TRBD2 (6 bases). Trimming took off 7 bases at V and 0 bases at J, with 14 bases between the two ends. Looked up from germline, CDR1 is SNHLY and CDR2 is FYNNEI. The CDR3 loop spans 15 amino acids. CDR3 sequence: CASTGLAPSTDTQYF. In DNA form, the CDR3 reads TGTGCCAGCACCGGGCTAGCGCCAAGCACAGATACGCAGTATTTT.

The J gene is TRBJ1-3, the V gene TRBV7-2; TRBD1 matches at 7 bases. CDR3 length equals 15 residues. Germline V gene lookup returns CDR1 SGHTA and CDR2 FQGNSA. V lost 5 bases to trimming and J lost 4 bases; unmatched junction nucleotides: 8. CDR3 coding DNA: TGTGCCAGCAGCCAGACAGGGCCGGGGGGAAACACCATATATTTT. This codes for CASSQTGPGGNTIYF.

V is TRBV4-3 and J is TRBJ2-3; D is possibly TRBD1 (5 bases). Deletions cut 1 base from V and 2 bases from J, with 10 bases between. The CDR3 is 15 amino acids. The V gene's germline CDR1 is LGHNA and CDR2 YSLEER. CDR3 amino acids: CASSQGGVHTDTQYF. In nucleotides, the CDR3 is TGCGCCAGCAGCCAAGGGGGCGTCCACACAGATACGCAGTATTTT.

This clone was observed a few times. The CDR3 DNA sequence: TGTGCCACCAGTGGACCGGACAGGGGCAAATACTCTGGGGCCAACGTCCTGACTTTC. Protein: CATSGPDRGKYSGANVLTF. The V call is TRBV24-1, the J call TRBJ2-6; 9 bases are shared with TRBD1. The CDR3 runs to 19 residues. Unmatched junction bases numbered 10, after V lost 5 bases and J lost 0 bases. The V gene's germline CDR1 is KGHDR and CDR2 SFDVKD.

This clone appeared a single time. The chain employs TRBV29-1 and TRBJ2-1; 12 bases fit TRBD2. Trimming removed 5 bases from V and 12 bases from J; junction bases left unmatched: 11. This CDR3 has 14 amino acids. Germline values: CDR1 SQVTM, CDR2 ANQGSEA. The CDR3 reads CSVRSSGRAIRQFF. In DNA form, the CDR3 reads TGCAGCGTTCGGTCTAGCGGGAGGGCCATACGGCAGTTCTTC.

The genes are TRBV10-3 and TRBJ2-2; 9 bases are shared with TRBD2. Germline CDR1 and CDR2: ENHRY and SYGVKD. The ends lost 4 bases at V and 5 bases at J; junction bases unmatched: 17. This CDR3 is 19 amino acids long. The chain's CDR3 is CAISVWLAGPNGQTGELFF. The DNA for the CDR3 is TGTGCCATCAGTGTGTGGCTAGCGGGGCCCAATGGGCAAACCGGGGAGCTGTTTTTT.

This rearrangement joins TRBV6-4 to TRBJ1-1, with D possibly being TRBD1 (5 bases). Trimming shortened V by 4 bases and J by 7 bases, and 10 bases separated the two germline ends. The germline CDR1 and CDR2 sequences are MRHNA and SNTAGT. The length of the CDR3 is 12 residues. For the CDR3, the DNA is TGTGCCAGCAGTGTTACGGGGGGTGAAGCTTTCTTT. Amino acid sequence: CASSVTGGEAFF.

The gene calls are TRBV7-9 and TRBJ2-5, with 8 bases matching TRBD2. J was trimmed by 5 bases and V by 5 bases; bases with no gene match: 7. CDR3 length equals 14 residues. Germline assignment: CDR1 SEHNR and CDR2 FQNEAQ (reference sequence). This CDR3 is CASSPAGAGETQYF. In nucleotides, the CDR3 is TGTGCCAGCAGCCCAGCGGGGGCTGGCGAGACCCAGTACTTC.

This clone was recorded a few times. J is TRBJ2-6 and V is TRBV28, with D possibly matching TRBD2 (6 bases). V gave up 0 bases and J gave up 9 bases, with 9 bases separating them. The CDR3 loop spans 14 amino acids. CDR1 and CDR2 from the germline V gene are MDHEN and SYDVKM. In nucleotides, the CDR3 is TGTGCCAGCAGTTTATGGGGGGGAGGCAACGTCCTGACTTTC. It translates to CASSLWGGGNVLTF.

V is TRBV15 and J is TRBJ2-5; maybe TRBD1 (5 bases). Germline lookup yields CDR1 LNHNV and CDR2 YYDKDF (reference sequence). The V end lost 0 bases, the J end lost 4 bases, and 9 bases lay between the germline ends. The CDR3 is 14 amino acids. The chain's CDR3 is CATSREAGLETQYF. DNA of the CDR3: TGTGCCACCAGCAGAGAGGCAGGGTTAGAGACCCAGTACTTC.

The gene calls are TRBV3-1 (or the pseudogene TRBV3-2) and TRBJ1-6; a possible D gene is TRBD1 (5 bases). The CDR3 is 15 residues long. The ends were cut back, 2 bases at V and 8 bases at J, with 13 bases in the middle. The V gene's germline CDR1 is LGHDT and CDR2 YNNKEL (reference sequence). The CDR3, as DNA: TGTGCCAGCAGCCAAACGCAGGGTCCCCATTCACCCCTCCACTTT. The encoded protein is CASSQTQGPHSPLHF.

The J gene is TRBJ2-1, the V gene TRBV12-3 or TRBV12-4; perhaps TRBD1 as D (6 bases). This CDR3 contains 12 residues. V was pared by 7 bases and J by 6 bases, with 10 bases between. The CDR3 DNA is TGTGCCAGCAACCTACAGGGCAATGAGCAGTTCTTC. Protein product: CASNLQGNEQFF.

This chain uses TRBV9 with TRBJ2-5, with 8 bases that match TRBD1. The CDR3 spans 16 residues. V shed 0 bases and J 0 bases; nucleotides not matched to a gene: 4. Germline V gene data show CDR1 as SGDLS and CDR2 as YYNGEE. The CDR3 bases are TGTGCCAGCAGCGTAGGGTGGGACAGGTACCAAGAGACCCAGTACTTC. Encoded protein: CASSVGWDRYQETQYF. The full variable domain, with the rest looked up from reference TRBV9 and TRBJ2-5, is DSGVTQTPKHLITATGQRVTLRCSPRSGDLSVYWYQQSLDQGLQFLIQYYNGEERAKGNILERFSAQQFPDLHSELNLSSLELGDSALYFCASSVGWDRYQETQYFGPGTRLLVL.

This clone was observed many times. The CDR3 region is CASSMGFGRWTGQPQHF. DNA for the CDR3: TGTGCCAGTAGTATGGGGTTCGGCAGATGGACTGGGCAGCCCCAGCATTTT. V is TRBV19 and J is TRBJ1-5, with unresolved D. CDR1 LNHDA and CDR2 SQIVND come from the germline V gene (reference sequence). V gave up 3 bases and J gave up 7 bases, with 22 bases separating them. This CDR3 has 17 residues.

The rearrangement uses TRBV28 and TRBJ2-3; 9 bases line up with TRBD2. This CDR3 has 19 residues. The germline gives CDR1 MDHEN, CDR2 SYDVKM. Germline trimming cut 0 bases from V and 0 bases from J; bases unmatched to any gene: 10. The CDR3 sequence: CASSLWIGREGGSTDTQYF. The CDR3 bases are TGTGCCAGCAGTTTATGGATCGGGCGGGAGGGGGGTAGCACAGATACGCAGTATTTT.

This chain uses TRBV19 with TRBJ1-1; 8 bases map to TRBD1. Germline V CDR1 and CDR2: LNHDA, SQIVND (reference sequence). The CDR3 loop spans 15 amino acids. With 3 bases clipped from V and 2 bases from J, the junction kept 5 bases outside the gene matches. This CDR3 is CASSMRDRTNTEAFF. Here the CDR3 DNA reads TGTGCCAGTAGTATGAGGGACAGGACTAACACTGAAGCTTTCTTT. Using reference TRBV19 and TRBJ1-1 for the parts outside the CDR3, the full variable domain is DGGITQSPKYLFRKEGQNVTLSCEQNLNHDAMYWYRQDPGQGLRLIYYSQIVNDFQKGDIAEGYSVSREKKESFPLTVTSAQKNPTAFYLCASSMRDRTNTEAFFGQGTRLTVV.

The V gene is TRBV19, the J gene TRBJ2-1; weak D call: TRBD2 (7 bases). This CDR3 is built from 16 residues. Germline V gene lookup returns CDR1 LNHDA and CDR2 SQIVND (reference sequence). V was shortened by 3 bases and J by 0 bases, with 12 bases between the two germline ends. The CDR3 region has the DNA TGTGCCAGTAGTATGGGGGGGCCTCGCTCCTACAATGAGCAGTTCTTC. It encodes CASSMGGPRSYNEQFF.

The chain uses TRBV6-6 and TRBJ2-7; the D is unclear. This CDR3 is built from 15 residues. The germline V gene encodes CDR1 MNHNY and CDR2 SVGAGI (reference sequence). V lost 0 bases and J 9 bases, leaving 18 bases between the germline ends. The CDR3 bases are TGTGCCAGCAGTTACTCGGGCCAGCAGAGCCCCTCGCAGTACTTC. Translated: CASSYSGQQSPSQYF.

This clone was seen once. CDR3 sequence (DNA): TGTGCCAGCAGCCCTATGCGGGGCACTGAAGCTTTCTTT. It translates to CASSPMRGTEAFF. The chain employs TRBV6-6 and TRBJ1-1; D is unresolved. The CDR3 contains 13 residues. The V end was cut by 6 bases, the J end by 4 bases, with 12 bases between. CDR1 and CDR2 from the germline V gene are MNHNY and SVGAGI (reference sequence).

The CDR3 DNA is TGTGCCAGCTCACGACAGGGGGCGCGTCGAGAGACCCAGTACTTC. Amino acid sequence: CASSRQGARRETQYF. J is TRBJ2-5 and V is TRBV18; 10 bases line up with TRBD1. The CDR3 is 15 amino acids. Looked up from germline, CDR1 is KGHSH and CDR2 is LQKENI. V lost 4 bases and J lost 4; bases outside the gene matches: 6.

This clone was detected a few times. The J gene is TRBJ1-1, the V gene TRBV24-1; 9 bases are a match to TRBD1. The CDR3 has 16 residues. Per germline, CDR1 KGHDR and CDR2 SFDVKD. Trimming cost V 5 bases and J 4 bases; bases outside gene matches: 10. CDR3 in amino acids: CATSGGQGSTATEAFF. The DNA of the CDR3 is TGTGCCACCAGTGGCGGACAGGGGAGTACGGCCACTGAAGCTTTCTTT.

This clone was seen just once. The chain joins TRBV20-1 to TRBJ2-7; D is ambiguous. Trimming pared 6 bases from V and 2 bases from J, leaving 8 bases between. CDR3 size: 11 residues. Germline V gene data show CDR1 as DFQATT and CDR2 as SNEGSKA (reference sequence). This CDR3 reads CSAPTPYEQYF. Written as DNA, the CDR3 is TGCAGTGCCCCAACACCCTACGAGCAGTACTTC.

V usage is TRBV24-1 and J usage is TRBJ2-3; TRBD1 agrees at 7 bases. V lost 3 bases, J lost 4 bases, and 9 bases stayed unmatched. The CDR3 covers 16 residues. CDR1 is KGHDR, CDR2 SFDVKD, per germline. This chain's CDR3 is CATSDPRQGRPDTQYF. The CDR3 coding sequence is TGTGCCACCAGTGATCCGAGACAGGGACGACCAGATACGCAGTATTTT.

The chain couples TRBV2 to TRBJ2-1, with a tentative D call TRBD2 (6 bases). Germline CDR1 and CDR2: SNHLY and FYNNEI. Trimming took off 6 bases at V and 8 bases at J, with 14 bases between the two ends. CDR3 length: 13 amino acids. In DNA, the CDR3 is TGTGCCAGCAGCCCGGGAGCCGGCGATGAGCAGTTCTTC. It codes for CASSPGAGDEQFF.